This paragraph reports one T cell receptor beta chain. This clone was detected once. It lacks a known antigen. The record has no base qualities; no much larger clone is one base away. What the time point label conveys for this sample: about 28 days (+/-7) after the second vaccine dose. AZD1222 recipients with second doses at about 4 weeks or about 12 weeks were pooled, because spike-specific TCR depth and breadth did not differ between schedules. Samples from vaccinated people were obtained from the UK trials COV001 and COV002, which included a single-blind randomized controlled phase 2/3 trial of AZD1222 (ChAdOx1 nCoV-19) in healthy adults. For TCRbeta chain sequencing, PBMC samples were collected from trial participants at day 0 and at day 28 after the second dose. The data were obtained in a study of T cell responses to AZD1222 COVID-19 vaccine (dated by TCRdb to 2020 to 2022). The study in broad terms: TCR sequencing covered fewer than 250 trial participants: 200 to 220 given two doses of AZD1222 and 26 given two doses of MenACWY control vaccine. Trial participants were enrolled by age into 18-55, 56-69 and 70-plus year subgroups, with around 150, 28 and 57 TCR-sequenced participants respectively. Broad study findings and their caveats: Vaccine-associated CD4 TCRs spanned the whole spike protein, with dominant responses in regions 160-218 and 743-854. Participants were mostly white British and included more females than males, and it was suggested by the authors that clonal diversity may have been underestimated. In the small 56-69-year group, the increase in depth fell short of significance, most likely because of low power. Reportedly, almost half of the unique spike-specific TCRs recognized epitopes lying outside the regions that are mutated in the B.1.351 and B.1.1.7 variants. Only five or six AZD1222 recipients were SARS-CoV-2 seropositive at baseline, limiting conclusions about previously exposed vaccinees. After two AZD1222 doses, both the breadth and the depth of spike-specific TCRs were significantly higher than at day 0 and than in MenACWY recipients. Because no day 14 peak-response samples were available, repertoires were characterized only after the peak T cell response.

Based on the germline V gene (reference sequence), the CDR1 and CDR2 sequences are LNHDA and SQIVND. Unmatched junction bases come to 3, with V trimmed by 3 bases and J by 4 bases. Including the terminal cysteine and phenylalanine, the CDR3 comprises 14 residues. The sequence is cut down to CDR3 DNA, 42 bases in frame from base 1. The CDR3 regions of human TCRbeta chains were analyzed by immunosequencing. On the authors' methods: Repertoire TCRs were matched against a reference library of SARS-CoV-2-specific TCRs generated with the MIRA antigen-specificity platform. Breadth meant the fraction of unique TCRs that were SARS-CoV-2-associated, whereas depth meant the fraction of total T cells that were SARS-CoV-2-associated. Each spike-specific TCR was assigned to its reactive spike region and to a CD4 or CD8 class using the MIRA data. Log10-transformed breadth and depth values were compared by one-way ANOVA with Sidak's multiple comparisons tests. TCRdb retrieved this table from immuneACCESS and kept in-frame rearrangements only. Not all clones are present; in checked studies, unresolved V genes account for under half, and no reason is known for the remainder. The V and J calls and clone size come from that table; D and trimming were worked out from the DNA. The sample records about 100,000 clones, 80% to 90% of which are singletons. About a tenth of the sample belongs to the ten largest clones.

The rearrangement joined TRBV19 to TRBJ2-1, and 7 junction bases match TRBD1. The source material was peripheral blood, sampled 28 days after the second AZD1222 dose. The clonotype was recovered from an adult who received the AZD1222 COVID-19 vaccine. The nucleotide sequence is given as TGTGCCAGTAGTATGTCACAGGGGTACAATGAGCAGTTCTTC. The resulting protein is CASSMSQGYNEQFF.